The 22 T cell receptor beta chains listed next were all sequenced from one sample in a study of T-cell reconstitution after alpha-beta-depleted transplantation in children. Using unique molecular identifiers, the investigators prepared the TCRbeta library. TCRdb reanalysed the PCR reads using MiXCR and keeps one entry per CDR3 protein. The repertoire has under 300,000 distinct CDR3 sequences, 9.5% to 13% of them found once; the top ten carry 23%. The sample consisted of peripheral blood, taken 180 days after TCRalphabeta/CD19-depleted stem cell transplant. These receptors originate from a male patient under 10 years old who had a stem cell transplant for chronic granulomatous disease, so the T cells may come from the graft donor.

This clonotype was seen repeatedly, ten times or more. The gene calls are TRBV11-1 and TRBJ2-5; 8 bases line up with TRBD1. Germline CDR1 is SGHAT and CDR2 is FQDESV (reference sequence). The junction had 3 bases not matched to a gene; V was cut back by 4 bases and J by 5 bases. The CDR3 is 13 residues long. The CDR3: CASSYRGLETQYF. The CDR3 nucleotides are TGTGCCAGCAGCTACAGGGGGTTGGAGACCCAGTACTTC. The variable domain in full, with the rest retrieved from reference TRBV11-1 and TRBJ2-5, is EAEVAQSPRYKITEKSQAVAFWCDPISGHATLYWYRQILGQGPELLVQFQDESVVDDSQLPKDRFSAERLKGVDSTLKIQPAELGDSAMYLCASSYRGLETQYFGPGTRLLVL.

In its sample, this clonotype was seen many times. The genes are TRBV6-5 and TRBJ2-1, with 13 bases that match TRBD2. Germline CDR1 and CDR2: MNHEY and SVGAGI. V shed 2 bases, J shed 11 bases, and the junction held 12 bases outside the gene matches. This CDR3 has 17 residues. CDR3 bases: TGTGCCAGCAGTTACACTAGCGGGGGGGGGCCCTCTAGTCAGCAGTTCTTC. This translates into CASSYTSGGGPSSQQFF.

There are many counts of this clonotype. The CDR3 nucleotides read TGCAGCGTTGAAGGTGACATCCTTCAGCGGGAGGGCGTCAATGAGCAGTTCTTC. Protein sequence: CSVEGDILQREGVNEQFF. The chain uses TRBV29-1 and TRBJ2-1; 10 nucleotides agree with TRBD2. The trim removed 1 base at V and 6 bases at J, leaving 15 bases unmatched. This CDR3 is built from 18 residues. The germline CDR1 and CDR2 sequences are SQVTM and ANQGSEA.

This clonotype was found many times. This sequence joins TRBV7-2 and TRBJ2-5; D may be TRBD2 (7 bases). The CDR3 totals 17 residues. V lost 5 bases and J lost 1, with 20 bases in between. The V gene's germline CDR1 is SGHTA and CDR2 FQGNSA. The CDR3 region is CASSPRLGGASQETQYF. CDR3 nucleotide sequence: TGTGCCAGCAGCCCCCGTCTGGGGGGGGCCTCCCAAGAGACCCAGTACTTC.

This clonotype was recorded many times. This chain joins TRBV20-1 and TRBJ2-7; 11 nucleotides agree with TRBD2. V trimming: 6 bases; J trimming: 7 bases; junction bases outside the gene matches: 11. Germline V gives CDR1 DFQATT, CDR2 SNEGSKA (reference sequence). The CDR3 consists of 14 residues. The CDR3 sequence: CSALLASGRTEQYF. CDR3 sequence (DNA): TGCAGTGCACTTCTGGCTAGCGGGAGGACAGAGCAGTACTTC.

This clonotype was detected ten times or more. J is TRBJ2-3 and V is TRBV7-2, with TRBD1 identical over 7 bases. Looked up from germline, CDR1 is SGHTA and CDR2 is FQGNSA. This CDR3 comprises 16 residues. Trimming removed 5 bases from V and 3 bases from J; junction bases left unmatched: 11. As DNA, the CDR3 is TGTGCCAGCAGCGAAGACAGGGTAATTAGAACAGATACGCAGTATTTT. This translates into CASSEDRVIRTDTQYF.

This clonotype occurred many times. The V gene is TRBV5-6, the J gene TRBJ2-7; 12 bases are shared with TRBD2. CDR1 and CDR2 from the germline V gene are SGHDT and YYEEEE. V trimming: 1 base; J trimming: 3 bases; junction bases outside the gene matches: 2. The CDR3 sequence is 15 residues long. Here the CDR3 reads CASSLLTSGSYEQYF. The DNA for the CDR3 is TGTGCCAGCAGCTTGCTGACTAGCGGGAGCTACGAGCAGTACTTC.

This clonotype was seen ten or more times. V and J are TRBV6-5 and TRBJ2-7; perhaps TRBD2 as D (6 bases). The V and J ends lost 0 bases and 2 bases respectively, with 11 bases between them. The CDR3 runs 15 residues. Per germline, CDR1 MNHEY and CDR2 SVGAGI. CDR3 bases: TGTGCCAGCAGTTACTCCGGGACTCCAACCTACGAGCAGTACTTC. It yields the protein CASSYSGTPTYEQYF.

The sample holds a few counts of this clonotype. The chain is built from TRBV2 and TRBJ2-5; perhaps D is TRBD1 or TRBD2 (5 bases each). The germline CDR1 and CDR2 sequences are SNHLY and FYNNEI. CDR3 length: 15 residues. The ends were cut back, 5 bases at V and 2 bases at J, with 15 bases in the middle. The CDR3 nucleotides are TGTGCCAGCAGTCGACCCGGGACGGCTCAAGAGACCCAGTACTTC. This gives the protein CASSRPGTAQETQYF.

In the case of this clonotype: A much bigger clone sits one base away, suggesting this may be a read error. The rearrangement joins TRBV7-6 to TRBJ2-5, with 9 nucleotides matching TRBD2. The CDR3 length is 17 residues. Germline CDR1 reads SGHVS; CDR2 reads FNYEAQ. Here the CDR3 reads CASSLDGGGGVQETQSF. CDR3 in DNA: TGTGCCAGCAGCTTAGATGGAGGCGGGGGGGTCCAAGAGACCCAGTCCTTC.

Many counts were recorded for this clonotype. The CDR3: CASSASGLAGNEQFF. The CDR3 DNA is TGTGCCAGCAGCGCATCGGGACTAGCGGGCAATGAGCAGTTCTTC. The chain has TRBV7-9 and TRBJ2-1, with TRBD2 matching 12 bases. The CDR3 contains 15 residues. V dropped 5 bases and J dropped 6; count of bases not matched to a gene: 5. CDR1 is SEHNR and CDR2 is FQNEAQ in the germline V gene (reference sequence).

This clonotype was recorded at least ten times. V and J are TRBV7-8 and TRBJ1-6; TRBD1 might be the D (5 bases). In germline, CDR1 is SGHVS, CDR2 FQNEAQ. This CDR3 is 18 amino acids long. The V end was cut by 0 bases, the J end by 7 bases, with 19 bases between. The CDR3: CASSLAGRTRMANSPLHF. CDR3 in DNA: TGTGCCAGCAGCTTAGCGGGACGGACCCGGATGGCCAATTCACCCCTCCACTTT.

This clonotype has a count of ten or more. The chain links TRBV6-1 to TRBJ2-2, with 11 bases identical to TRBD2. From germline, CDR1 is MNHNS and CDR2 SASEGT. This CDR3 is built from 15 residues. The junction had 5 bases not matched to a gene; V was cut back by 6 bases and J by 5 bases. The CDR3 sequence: CASSRLAGSTGELFF. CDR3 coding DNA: TGTGCCAGCAGCCGACTAGCGGGGAGTACCGGGGAGCTGTTTTTT.

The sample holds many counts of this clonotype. The CDR3 nucleotides are TGCAGTGCTAGAGTTTGGCGGGGGGATCAAGAGACCCAGTACTTC. Translated, it gives CSARVWRGDQETQYF. V and J are TRBV20-1 and TRBJ2-5; TRBD2 matches at 8 bases. Germline CDR1 reads DFQATT; CDR2 reads SNEGSKA (reference sequence). J was trimmed by 2 bases and V by 1 base; bases with no gene match: 6. The CDR3 covers 15 residues.

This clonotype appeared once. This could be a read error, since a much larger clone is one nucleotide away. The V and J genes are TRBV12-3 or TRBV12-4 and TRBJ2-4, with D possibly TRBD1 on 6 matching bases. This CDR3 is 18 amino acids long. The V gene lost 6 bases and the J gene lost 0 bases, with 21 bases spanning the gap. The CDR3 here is CASSHLTGPSLAKNIQYF. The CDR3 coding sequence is TGTGCCAGCAGCCACCTCACAGGGCCGTCACTAGCCAAAAACATTCAGTACTTC.

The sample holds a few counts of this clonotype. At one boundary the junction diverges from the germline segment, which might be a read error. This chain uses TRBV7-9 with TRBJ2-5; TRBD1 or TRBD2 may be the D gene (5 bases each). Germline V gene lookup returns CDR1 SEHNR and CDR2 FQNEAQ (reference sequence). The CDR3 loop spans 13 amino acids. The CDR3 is CASSLAAGTQNSF. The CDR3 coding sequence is TGTGCCAGCAGCTTAGCGGCCGGGACCCAAAATAGCTTC.

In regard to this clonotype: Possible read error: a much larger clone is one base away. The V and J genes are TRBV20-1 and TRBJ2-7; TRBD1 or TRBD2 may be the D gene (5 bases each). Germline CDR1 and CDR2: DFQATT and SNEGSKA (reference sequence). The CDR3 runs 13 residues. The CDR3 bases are TGCAGTGCTACATGGGGACGGACCTACGAGCAGTGCTTC. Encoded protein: CSATWGRTYEQCF.

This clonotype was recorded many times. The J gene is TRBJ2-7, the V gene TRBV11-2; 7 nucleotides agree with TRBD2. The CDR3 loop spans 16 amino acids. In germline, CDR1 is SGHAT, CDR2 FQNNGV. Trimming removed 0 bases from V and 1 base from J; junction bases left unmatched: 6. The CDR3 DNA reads TGTGCCAGCAGCTTAGATTTGCTAGCGGATTCCTACGAGCAGTACTTC. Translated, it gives CASSLDLLADSYEQYF. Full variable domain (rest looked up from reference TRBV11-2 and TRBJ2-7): EAGVAQSPRYKIIEKRQSVAFWCNPISGHATLYWYQQILGQGPKLLIQFQNNGVVDDSQLPKDRFSAERLKGVDSTLKIQPAKLEDSAVYLCASSLDLLADSYEQYFGPGTRLTVT.

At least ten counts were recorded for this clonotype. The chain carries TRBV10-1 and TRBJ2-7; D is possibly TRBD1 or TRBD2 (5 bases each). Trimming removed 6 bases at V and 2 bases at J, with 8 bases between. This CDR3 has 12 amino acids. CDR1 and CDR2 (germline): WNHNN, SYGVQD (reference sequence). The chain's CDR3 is CASSGTTYEQYF. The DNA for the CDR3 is TGCGCCAGCAGCGGGACCACCTACGAGCAGTACTTC.

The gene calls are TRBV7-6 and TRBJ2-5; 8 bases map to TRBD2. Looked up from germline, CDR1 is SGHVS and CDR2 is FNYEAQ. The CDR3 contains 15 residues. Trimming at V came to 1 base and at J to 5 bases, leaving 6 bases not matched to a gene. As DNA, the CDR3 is TGTGCCAGCAGCTTAGGACGGGAGGGCCATGAGACCCAGTACTTC. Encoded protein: CASSLGREGHETQYF.

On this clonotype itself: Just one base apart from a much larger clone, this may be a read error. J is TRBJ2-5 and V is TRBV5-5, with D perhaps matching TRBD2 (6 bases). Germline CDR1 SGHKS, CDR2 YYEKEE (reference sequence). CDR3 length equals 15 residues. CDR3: CASSLVGGVQETQHF. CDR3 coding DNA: TGTGCCAGCAGCTTGGTCGGGGGAGTACAAGAGACCCAGCACTTC.

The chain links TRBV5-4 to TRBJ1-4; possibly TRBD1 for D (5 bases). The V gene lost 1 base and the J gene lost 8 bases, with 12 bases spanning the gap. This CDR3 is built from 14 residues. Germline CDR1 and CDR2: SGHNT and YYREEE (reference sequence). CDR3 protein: CASSLTQEVEKLFF. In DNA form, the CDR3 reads TGTGCCAGCAGCTTGACACAGGAGGTCGAAAAACTGTTTTTT.